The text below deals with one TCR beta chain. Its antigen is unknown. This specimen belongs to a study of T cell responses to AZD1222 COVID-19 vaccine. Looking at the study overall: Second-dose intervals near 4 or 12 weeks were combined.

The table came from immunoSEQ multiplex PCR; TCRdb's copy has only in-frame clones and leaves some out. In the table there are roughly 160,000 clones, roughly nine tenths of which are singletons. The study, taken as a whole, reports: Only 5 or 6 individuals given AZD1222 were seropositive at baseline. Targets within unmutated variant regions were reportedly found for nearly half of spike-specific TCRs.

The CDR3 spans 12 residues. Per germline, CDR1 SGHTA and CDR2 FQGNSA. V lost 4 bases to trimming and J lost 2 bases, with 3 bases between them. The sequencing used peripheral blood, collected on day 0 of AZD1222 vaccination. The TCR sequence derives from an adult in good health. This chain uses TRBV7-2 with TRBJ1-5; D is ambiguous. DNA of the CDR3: TGTGCCAGCAGCTCCGGCAATCAGCCCCAGCATTTT. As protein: CASSSGNQPQHF.